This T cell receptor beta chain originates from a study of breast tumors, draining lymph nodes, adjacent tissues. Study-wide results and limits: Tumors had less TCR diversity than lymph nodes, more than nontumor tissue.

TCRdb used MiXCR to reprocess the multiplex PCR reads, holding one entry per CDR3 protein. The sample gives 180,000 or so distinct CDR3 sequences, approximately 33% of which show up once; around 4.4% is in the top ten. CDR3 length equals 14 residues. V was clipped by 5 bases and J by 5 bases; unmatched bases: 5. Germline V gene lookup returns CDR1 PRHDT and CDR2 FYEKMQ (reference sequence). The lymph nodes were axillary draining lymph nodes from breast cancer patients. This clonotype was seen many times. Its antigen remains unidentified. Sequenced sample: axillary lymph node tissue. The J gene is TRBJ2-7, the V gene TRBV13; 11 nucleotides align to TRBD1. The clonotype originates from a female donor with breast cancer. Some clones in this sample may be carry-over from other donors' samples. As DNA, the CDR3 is TGTGCCAGCAGCCCGGACAGGGGGCACAACGAGCAGTACTTC. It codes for CASSPDRGHNEQYF. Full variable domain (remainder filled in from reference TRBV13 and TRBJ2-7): AAGVIQSPRHLIKEKRETATLKCYPIPRHDTVYWYQQGPGQDPQFLISFYEKMQSDKGSIPDRFSAQQFSDYHSELNMSSLELGDSALYFCASSPDRGHNEQYFGPGTRLTVT.